The T cell receptor (beta chain) under discussion was sequenced for a study of patients and donors after allogeneic stem cell transplantation (dated by TCRdb to between 2020 and 2021). The V and J ends are trimmed by 5 bases and 12 bases, leaving 31 bases between them. The CDR3 measures 17 amino acids from cysteine to phenylalanine. The entry retains the CDR3 DNA only, 51 bases that are in frame from base 1. CDR1 MNHEY and CDR2 SVGEGT were looked up in the germline V gene. Many counts were recorded for this clonotype. This receptor's antigen is unknown. No base quality information exists; no much larger clone differs at one position. The library was produced with RT-PCR. Sequenced on a NextSeq 550. TCRdb reworked the public reads: Q25 trimming with fastp, MiXCR clone assembly, productive beta chains retained. Under each unique CDR3 protein, matching rows form one entry showing the most common genes and DNA. This sample comprises almost 20,000 distinct CDR3 sequences, approximately 4.4% of them detected only once. Roughly 37% of the sample lies in the top ten.

Sequencing was performed on blood, either unsorted or a sorted T cell fraction (not recorded which). The clonotype was recovered from a human donor who was either an allogeneic HSCT recipient or a stem cell or donor lymphocyte infusion donor (not recorded which). It is not recorded whose cells these are; they may come from a transplant donor. The chain is made from TRBV6-2 or TRBV6-3 and TRBJ1-2, and the D gene may be TRBD1, 6 bases matching. The CDR3 has the sequence CASSPDKQGRAGPLDTF. The DNA is as follows: TGTGCCAGCAGTCCGGATAAACAGGGCCGGGCGGGTCCTTTGGACACCTTC.